What follows are 10 T cell receptor beta chains derived from one specimen sequenced in a study of blood T cell repertoires in COVID-19. Assay used: immunoSEQ multiplex PCR; TCRdb lists only in-frame clones, some missing. The data contain tens of thousands of clones, about 90% of them singletons. Specimen: peripheral blood. The receptors shown here come from a man aged 45 to 65 with active COVID-19.

This clone has a single count. The V and J genes are TRBV25-1 and TRBJ2-7; TRBD2 agrees at 9 bases. The CDR3 consists of 13 residues. Trimming cost V 3 bases and J 6 bases; bases outside gene matches: 3. Germline loops: CDR1 MGHDK, CDR2 SYGVNS. The CDR3 nucleotides read TGTGCCAGCAGTGAGGGACTAGCAAGCGAGCAGTACTTC. Amino acid sequence: CASSEGLASEQYF.

In its sample, this clone was seen a few times. V is TRBV21-1 and J is TRBJ2-1; TRBD1 was called by the table and not checked on the DNA. TRBV21-1 is listed as a pseudogene. This CDR3 has 13 residues. The CDR3 bases are TGTGCCAGATCTCAGGGGATCCACAATGAGCAGTTCTTC. Its protein product is CARSQGIHNEQFF.

This sequence joins TRBV15 and TRBJ2-1; TRBD2 is a possible D gene (5 bases). This CDR3 comprises 17 residues. From germline, CDR1 is LNHNV and CDR2 YYDKDF (reference sequence). The V end was cut by 5 bases, the J end by 3 bases, with 20 bases between. CDR3 bases: TGTGCCACCAGCCCTACCCGGGCCGCCGAGGGCTACAATGAGCAGTTCTTC. Its translation: CATSPTRAAEGYNEQFF. The variable domain in full, with the rest retrieved from reference TRBV15 and TRBJ2-1, is DAMVIQNPRYQVTQFGKPVTLSCSQTLNHNVMYWYQQKSSQAPKLLFHYYDKDFNNEADTPDNFQSRRPNTSFCFLDIRSPGLGDTAMYLCATSPTRAAEGYNEQFFGPGTRLTVL.

In its sample, this clone was seen a few times. V and J are TRBV2 and TRBJ2-7; tentative D call: TRBD1 (5 bases). V dropped 4 bases and J dropped 4 bases, with 14 bases sitting between them. Germline CDR1 and CDR2: SNHLY and FYNNEI. The CDR3 is 14 residues long. In DNA, the CDR3 is TGTGCCAGCAGTGGTCAGGGTAGTGGGTACGAGCAGTACTTC. Amino acid sequence: CASSGQGSGYEQYF.

The gene calls are TRBV6-5 and TRBJ2-5, with 7 bases aligning to TRBD2. The CDR3 has 13 residues. V lost 6 bases to trimming and J lost 5 bases; unmatched junction nucleotides: 6. Germline V gene sequence: CDR1 MNHEY, CDR2 SVGAGI. The CDR3 loop is CASRRLALETQYF. The CDR3 DNA sequence: TGTGCCAGCAGGCGACTAGCATTGGAGACCCAGTACTTC.

V and J are TRBV27 and TRBJ2-2, with 9 positions matching TRBD2. CDR3 length: 15 amino acids. J was trimmed by 8 bases and V by 2 bases; bases with no gene match: 6. The V gene's germline CDR1 is MNHEY and CDR2 SMNVEV (reference sequence). The CDR3 DNA sequence: TGTGCCAGCAGTTTAAGGCTAGCGGGGAGTGGGGAGCTGTTTTTT. It encodes CASSLRLAGSGELFF.

This clone appeared a few times. This sequence joins TRBV5-5 and TRBJ2-6; D unresolved. The CDR3 loop spans 14 amino acids. The germline V and J ends were trimmed by 5 bases and 4 bases, with 10 bases remaining between them. Germline lookup yields CDR1 SGHKS and CDR2 YYEKEE (reference sequence). CDR3 nucleotides: TGTGCCAGCAGTCTACTGCAAGGGGCCAACGTCCTGACTTTC. Protein product: CASSLLQGANVLTF. The full variable domain, with the rest looked up from reference TRBV5-5 and TRBJ2-6, is DAGVTQSPTHLIKTRGQQVTLRCSPISGHKSVSWYQQVLGQGPQFIFQYYEKEERGRGNFPDRFSARQFPNYSSELNVNALLLGDSALYLCASSLLQGANVLTFGAGSRLTVL.

The chain carries TRBV18 and TRBJ2-7; D may be TRBD2 (6 bases). The CDR3 loop spans 14 amino acids. CDR1 and CDR2 from the germline V gene are KGHSH and LQKENI. Trimming cost V 0 bases and J 2 bases, with 8 bases left between them. The CDR3 DNA reads TGTGCCAGCTCACCACCGGGACTTCCCTACGAGCAGTACTTC. It codes for CASSPPGLPYEQYF. Together with reference TRBV18 and TRBJ2-7, the CDR3 gives the full variable domain: NAGVMQNPRHLVRRRGQEARLRCSPMKGHSHVYWYRQLPEEGLKFMVYLQKENIIDESGMPKERFSAEFPKEGPSILRIQQVVRGDSAAYFCASSPPGLPYEQYFGPGTRLTVT.

V and J are TRBV9 and TRBJ2-1; TRBD1 agrees at 8 bases. V was pared by 4 bases and J by 3 bases, with 12 bases of the junction left unmatched. This CDR3 comprises 17 residues. The germline V gene encodes CDR1 SGDLS and CDR2 YYNGEE. Here the CDR3 reads CASSPTSGGQVYNEQFF. Written as DNA, the CDR3 is TGTGCCAGCAGCCCTACCTCAGGGGGACAGGTCTACAATGAGCAGTTCTTC.

The chain uses TRBV5-8 and TRBJ1-1; 8 nucleotides align to TRBD1. This CDR3 is built from 15 residues. The V gene end was trimmed by 3 bases and the J gene end by 5 bases; junction bases not matched to a gene: 9. The germline gives CDR1 SGHTS, CDR2 YDEGEE. The CDR3 sequence is CASSSWQGAKTEAFF. The CDR3 coding sequence is TGTGCCAGCAGCTCCTGGCAGGGGGCGAAGACTGAAGCTTTCTTT. The complete variable domain, with remaining parts taken from reference TRBV5-8 and TRBJ1-1, reads EAGVTQSPTHLIKTRGQQATLRCSPISGHTSVYWYQQALGLGLQFLLWYDEGEERNRGNFPPRFSGRQFPNYSSELNVNALELEDSALYLCASSSWQGAKTEAFFGQGTRLTVV.